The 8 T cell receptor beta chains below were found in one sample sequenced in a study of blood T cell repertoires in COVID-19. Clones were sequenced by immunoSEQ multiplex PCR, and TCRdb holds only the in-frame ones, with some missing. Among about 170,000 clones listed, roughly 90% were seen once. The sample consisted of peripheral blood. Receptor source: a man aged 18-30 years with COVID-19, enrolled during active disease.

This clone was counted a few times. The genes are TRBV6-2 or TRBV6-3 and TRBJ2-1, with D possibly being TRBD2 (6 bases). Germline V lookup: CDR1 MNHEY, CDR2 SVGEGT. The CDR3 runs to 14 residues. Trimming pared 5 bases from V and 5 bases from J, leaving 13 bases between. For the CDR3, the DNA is TGTGCCAGCAGTCAAACCGGGAGAGACAATGAGCAGTTCTTC. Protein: CASSQTGRDNEQFF.

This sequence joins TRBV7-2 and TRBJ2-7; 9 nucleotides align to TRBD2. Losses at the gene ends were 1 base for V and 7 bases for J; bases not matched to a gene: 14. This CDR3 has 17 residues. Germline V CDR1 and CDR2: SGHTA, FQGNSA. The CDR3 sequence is CASSLEGAGGPGGEQYF. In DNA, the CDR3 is TGTGCCAGCAGCTTAGAAGGTGCGGGAGGGCCCGGTGGGGAGCAGTACTTC. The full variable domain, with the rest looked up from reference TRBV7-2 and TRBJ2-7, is GAGVSQSPSNKVTEKGKDVELRCDPISGHTALYWYRQSLGQGLEFLIYFQGNSAPDKSGLPSDRFSAERTGGSVSTLTIQRTQQEDSAVYLCASSLEGAGGPGGEQYFGPGTRLTVT.

Here the CDR3 reads CASSASDRGSHEQYF. DNA for the CDR3: TGTGCCAGCAGCGCATCGGACAGGGGAAGCCACGAGCAGTACTTC. This sequence joins TRBV7-6 and TRBJ2-7, with 9 positions matching TRBD1. The CDR3 length is 15 residues. Trimming took 5 bases from V and 5 from J; bases not matched to a gene: 10. Germline CDR1 SGHVS, CDR2 FNYEAQ.

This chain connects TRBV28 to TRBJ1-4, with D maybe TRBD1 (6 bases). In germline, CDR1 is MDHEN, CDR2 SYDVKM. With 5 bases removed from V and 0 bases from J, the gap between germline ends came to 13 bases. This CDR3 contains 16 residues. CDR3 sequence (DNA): TGTGCCAGCAGTCCACACAGGGTTGCAACTAATGAAAAACTGTTTTTT. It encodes CASSPHRVATNEKLFF.

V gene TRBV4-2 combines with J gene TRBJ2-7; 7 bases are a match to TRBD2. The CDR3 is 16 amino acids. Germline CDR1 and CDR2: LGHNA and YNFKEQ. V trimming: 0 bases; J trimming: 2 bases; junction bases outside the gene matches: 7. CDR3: CASSQEWPSGAYEQYF. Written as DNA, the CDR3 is TGTGCCAGCAGCCAAGAATGGCCTAGCGGTGCCTACGAGCAGTACTTC.

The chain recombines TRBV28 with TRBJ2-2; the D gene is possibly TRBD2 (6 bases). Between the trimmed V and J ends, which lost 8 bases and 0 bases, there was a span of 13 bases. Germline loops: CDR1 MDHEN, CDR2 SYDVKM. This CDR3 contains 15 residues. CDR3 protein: CASRFRRANTGELFF. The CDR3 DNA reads TGTGCCAGCCGCTTTAGGAGGGCGAACACCGGGGAGCTGTTTTTT.

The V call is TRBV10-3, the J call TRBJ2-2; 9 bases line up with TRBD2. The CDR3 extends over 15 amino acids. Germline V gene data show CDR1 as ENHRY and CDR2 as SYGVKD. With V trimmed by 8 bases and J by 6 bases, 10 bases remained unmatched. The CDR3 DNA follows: TGTGCCATCTCGGCGGGAGGGTTTAGCGCCGGGGAGCTGTTTTTT. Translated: CAISAGGFSAGELFF.

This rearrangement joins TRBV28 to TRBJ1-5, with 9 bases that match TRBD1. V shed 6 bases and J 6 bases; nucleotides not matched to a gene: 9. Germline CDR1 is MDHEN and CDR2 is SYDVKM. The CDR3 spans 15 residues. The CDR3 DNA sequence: TGTGCCAGCAGCCGTACAGGGGGCGCGAGTCAGCCCCAGCATTTT. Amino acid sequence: CASSRTGGASQPQHF.